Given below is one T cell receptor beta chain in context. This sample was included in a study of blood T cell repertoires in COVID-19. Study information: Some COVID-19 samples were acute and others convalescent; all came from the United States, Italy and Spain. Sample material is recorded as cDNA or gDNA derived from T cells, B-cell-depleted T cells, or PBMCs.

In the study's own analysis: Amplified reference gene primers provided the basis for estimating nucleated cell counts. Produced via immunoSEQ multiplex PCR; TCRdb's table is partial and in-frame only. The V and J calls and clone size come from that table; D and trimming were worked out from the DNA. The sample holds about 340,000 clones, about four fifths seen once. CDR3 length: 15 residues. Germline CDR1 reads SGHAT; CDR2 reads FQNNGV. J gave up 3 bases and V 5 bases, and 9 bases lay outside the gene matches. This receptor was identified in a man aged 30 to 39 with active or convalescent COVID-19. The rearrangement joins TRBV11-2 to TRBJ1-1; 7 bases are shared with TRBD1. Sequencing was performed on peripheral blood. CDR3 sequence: CASSTRTGRDTEAFF. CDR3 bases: TGTGCCAGCAGCACAAGGACAGGTCGGGACACTGAAGCTTTCTTT.